A selection of T cell receptor beta chains follows, all from one sample in a study of blood T cell repertoires in COVID-19. The repertoire was sequenced with immunoSEQ multiplex PCR; TCRdb's copy has only in-frame clones and lacks some. In the table there are about 120,000 clones, over 80% of which are singletons. The sequenced sample was peripheral blood. These TCRs come from a woman aged 70-85 years with acute or convalescent COVID-19. The CDR3 runs from the conserved cysteine through the conserved F or W. The D gene is left open where the match is weak. Only some rows state a clone size, as once, few, many or a class for expanded clones.

V	size	D	J	CDR3	DNA
TRBV6-2/TRBV6-3	-	-	TRBJ1-5	CASSYSFQPQHF	TGTGCCAGCAGTTATTCCTTTCAGCCCCAGCATTTT
TRBV6-1	-	TRBD2	TRBJ2-3	CASSATSGGLSTDTQYF	TGTGCCAGCAGTGCGACTAGCGGGGGGCTTAGCACAGATACGCAGTATTTT
TRBV4-1	-	TRBD1	TRBJ1-5	CASSYGQGGQPQHF	TGCGCCAGCAGCTACGGACAGGGCGGGCAGCCCCAGCATTTT
TRBV7-9	once	TRBD2	TRBJ2-1	CASSLWAGTSAYNEQFF	TGTGCCAGCAGCCTATGGGCCGGGACTAGCGCGTACAATGAGCAGTTCTTC
TRBV3-1/TRBV3-2	-	TRBD2	TRBJ2-7	CASSQDRGRAAGEYF	TGTGCCAGCAGCCAAGATCGTGGGAGAGCCGCGGGGGAGTACTTC
TRBV7-9	-	-	TRBJ2-1	CASRPGSPPYNEQFF	TGTGCCAGCAGGCCCGGGAGCCCCCCCTACAATGAGCAGTTCTTC
TRBV21-1	-	-	TRBJ1-3	CASSKGASGNTIYF	TGTGCCAGCAGCAAGGGGGCGTCTGGAAACACCATATATTTT
TRBV6-5	-	TRBD1	TRBJ1-6	CASTGWGQGYSPLHF	TGTGCCAGCACTGGATGGGGACAGGGGTATTCACCCCTCCACTTT
TRBV9	-	TRBD1	TRBJ2-7	CASSKQGEAYEQYF	TGTGCCAGCAGCAAACAGGGGGAAGCCTACGAGCAGTACTTC
TRBV11-2	-	TRBD2	TRBJ2-5	CASSLFGLALLGQETQYF	TGTGCCAGCAGCTTATTTGGACTAGCATTGTTAGGGCAAGAGACCCAGTACTTC
TRBV5-1	-	-	TRBJ1-2	CASSLAGDGYTF	TGCGCCAGCAGCTTGGCCGGGGATGGCTACACCTTC
TRBV15	-	-	TRBJ2-7	CATSREPTGAYEQYF	TGTGCCACCAGCAGAGAACCGACAGGTGCCTACGAGCAGTACTTC
TRBV19	-	TRBD1	TRBJ1-1	CASSPRGSSNTEAFF	TGTGCCAGTAGTCCCAGGGGGTCCTCGAACACTGAAGCTTTCTTT